This T cell receptor (beta chain) was retrieved from a study of cytomegalovirus exposure and HLA in healthy donors (dated by TCRdb to 2017 to 2019). As for the study more broadly: According to an earlier analysis of 587 of the donors, roughly 180 million T cells yielded roughly 100 million unique TCR beta sequences and about 280 Gb of sequence data. An earlier analysis of 587 of the donors used high-throughput TCR beta sequencing to judge whether each TCR beta V gene segment behaved as functional or pseudogenic. Among the approximately 400 genotyped donors, 81% belonged to the genetic ancestry cluster associated with self-reported Caucasian donors. The number of typed donors differed by locus: about 620-640 for A, B, C, DRB1 and DQB1; 500 to 550 for DQA1; over 600 for DPA1; and roughly 490 for DPB1. In addition to the first cohort of 666 subjects, a separate validation cohort of approximately 130 different subjects was used. Rather than drawing on any new phenotypic data, the later analysis identified candidate immune exposures from TCR beta sequences and the way those sequences occurred across donors. Approximately 300 gigabases of sequencing data and around 88 million unique TCR sequences made up an early release that covered 500 to 650 HLA-typed donors. The aim of the study was to test whether cataloging public T cell receptors could identify signatures of past pathogen exposure. Alongside the repertoire data, information on donor age, sex, ethnicity and CMV serostatus was compiled. The T cell repertoires of some 700 subjects were profiled by immunosequencing and related to cytomegalovirus serostatus. The study combined high-throughput TCR immunosequencing, statistical association of individual TCRs with disease status, and machine learning to predict cytomegalovirus infection status. In a later genetic analysis, genome-wide SNP genotypes for about three fifths of the 666 donors were used, and that subset was treated as a discovery cohort. Five DR-DQ haplotypes were handled as single units for association and clustering, since linkage in the cohort was strong. In a later analysis, previously published TCR beta repertoires from 600 to 850 donors were re-analyzed and high-resolution HLA genotyping was added so that TCR occurrence patterns could be studied. All discovery cohort repertoires had been generated using a single sequencing platform. Both class I and class II loci were covered by HLA typing, at four-digit resolution. On average, around 240,000 unique TCR beta nucleotide sequences were sequenced per donor among 398 genotyped donors of the cohort, with 15% to 20% of those sequences being non-productive. Study-wide conclusions, independent of this receptor: Several of the top co-occurrence clusters appeared to be linked to parvovirus B19, influenza, CMV and Epstein-Barr virus, according to a later analysis. A few of the identified cytomegalovirus-associated TCR beta chains were confirmed in vitro to be specific for cytomegalovirus antigens. A further reported finding was that TCR beta sequences accurately predicted the HLA-A and HLA-B alleles for most subjects in the first cohort. Specific HLA alleles were associated with 15,000 to 20,000 TCR beta sequences at a false discovery rate of 0.05 in a later analysis. An earlier analysis of 587 of the donors showed that most TCR beta V segments appeared in productive rearrangements either about 87% or about 30% of the time, which broadly matched IMGT annotations. When HLA alleles, especially DR and DQ, strongly co-occurred, attributing TCR associations to individual alleles was difficult. Correlated functional status among segregating V segments might be attributable to linkage disequilibrium, but an unknown experimental factor could not be ruled out. This cohort had only TCR beta chains sequenced, and the lack of alpha or paired-chain data limited which features could be detected. According to a later analysis, most CMV-associated TCR beta chains appeared to be HLA-restricted, and the HLA associations seemed to be driven largely by CMV exposure. The presence/absence analyses assumed that sequencing depth was roughly uniform across donors, and that assumption may not be true. According to a later genetic analysis, donors in an Asian-associated ancestry cluster had fewer N-insertions in productive TCRs than the approximately 670-donor mean. The authors suggested that the approach could potentially be generalized to other disease states and immunological phenotypes. In both the original and validation cohorts, the classifier was reported to diagnose cytomegalovirus status with high specificity and sensitivity. Some IMGT-functional V segments, including TRBV6-2 and TRBV6-3, could not be distinguished by the 87-base-pair reads and were therefore excluded. For the cohort, immune exposure information was limited to CMV serostatus. HLA typing was unavailable for some donors at each locus, so association tests used only the typed subset. Most TCR sequences were observed very rarely across donors, whereas some public TCRs were present in many individuals. The study listed 150 to 200 TCR beta chains as associated with cytomegalovirus. An association between a missense DCLRE1C variant and V-gene and J-gene trimming of TCR beta chains was found in a later genetic analysis and replicated in an independent cohort. Around 16 rarely observed V segments, including chromosome 9 orphons, were excluded from the earlier analysis of approximately 500 of the donors because counts were too low. Compared with equally common non-associated chains, HLA-associated TCR beta chains in a later analysis were more clonally expanded and had lower generation probabilities. A cluster of highly shared sequence variants was judged likely to represent a technical artifact of the sequencing pipeline. According to a later analysis, TCR association rates differed among HLA loci, with DRB1 alleles showing the most associated TCRs and HLA-C alleles showing the fewest.

The cohort comprised several hundred healthy bone marrow donors. At the time of sampling, all cohort members were nominally healthy, though unrecorded immune exposures were likely present. The donor tested CMV seropositive and was one of the 289 seropositive cohort members. Each donor provided a peripheral blood sample, and peripheral blood mononuclear cells were used for TCR beta sequencing. Genomic DNA extraction from the blood cell samples was performed with the Qiagen DNeasy Blood Extraction Kit. Comment on this clone: Its antigen is still unknown. No per-base quality is available; no much larger clone lies one base away.

The germline V gene gives CDR1 as SNHLY and CDR2 as FYNNEI. The CDR3 numbers 13 residues from cysteine through phenylalanine. The read is trimmed to its CDR3 DNA, 39 bases read in frame from base 1. V is pared back by 8 bases and J by 7 bases, with 17 bases lying between the germline termini. Library method: the immunoSEQ multiplex PCR assay. For the multiplex PCR, a mixture combining 60 forward primers for TCR Vbeta segments and 13 reverse primers for TCR Jbeta segments was used. A multiplex PCR assay on genomic DNA amplified the CDR3 region of rearranged TCR beta genes. Amplified TCR beta libraries were sequenced as 87-base-pair reads on the Illumina HiSeq System. For the original study's pipeline: A later analysis counted approximately 76 million unique TCR beta chains across the 666 repertoires, and roughly 9.9 million of these chains were shared by at least two donors. A nearest-neighbor algorithm error-corrected the raw reads and collapsed the reads into unique sequences, merging closely related sequences to remove PCR and sequencing errors. To assign V, D and J gene segments, CDR3 sequences were aligned to IMGT reference sequences. Each retained sequence needed at least a six-nucleotide match to both a V gene segment and a J gene segment. A rearrangement counted as productive if the CDR3 had no stop codons and remained in frame with V and J, and every other rearrangement counted as non-productive. Following IMGT convention, CDR3 was defined as the stretch from the second conserved V-encoded cysteine up to the conserved J-encoded phenylalanine. The earlier analysis of 587 of the donors excluded sequences that lacked an unambiguous match to a single V gene segment. In an earlier analysis of 587 of the donors, V segments were called functional above 56.7% productive rearrangements and were called segregating when the between-donor standard deviation exceeded 5%. A statistical classification framework was built to diagnose cytomegalovirus status from the catalog of TCR beta chain sequences. In a later analysis, V and J genes were assigned by comparing TCR nucleotide sequences against IMGT/GENE-DB human TR gene sequences. In a later analysis, CDR3 sequences and most-parsimonious VDJ recombination scenarios were assigned using the TCRdist pipeline. A later analysis defined each TCR beta chain by its CDR3 amino acid sequence plus V-gene family, and excluded reads lacking a unique V-gene family. As a way to deal with suspected cross-contamination and a sequencing artifact, a later analysis dropped over 550 nucleotide sequences that were highly shared and had low generation probability. For each public chain, a later analysis derived a clonal expansion index from normalized ranks of inferred template counts within each repertoire. In a later analysis, generation probabilities were computed with a VDJ recombination model fitted to out-of-frame rearrangements, and the resulting probabilities were checked against IGoR. In a later analysis, hypergeometric tests were used to score TCR-TCR, TCR-HLA and TCR-CMV co-occurrence, with a repertoire-size bias correction applied to TCR pairs. To estimate false discovery rates, a later analysis permuted the HLA or CMV assignments 20 times. In a later analysis, co-occurring TCRs were grouped with DBSCAN, and TCRdist sequence similarity was added when clustering was performed within HLA-allele-positive subsets. For co-occurrence clustering, repertoires with fewer than 30,000 or more than 120,000 public chains were excluded, along with about five repertoires with anomalous nucleotide sharing. TCRdb's version of the immuneACCESS table is confined to in-frame rearrangements and falls short of the full clone set. An unresolved V gene accounts for under half of the shortfall where checked; the remainder is of unknown origin. The V and J calls and clone size are taken from that table; D and trimming were inferred from the DNA. Across this sample there are approximately 89,000 clones, with about two thirds seen only once. The ten largest clones capture 4.5% to 7% of the sample.

Sequenced input: PBMCs. The rearranged segments are TRBV2 and TRBJ1-1, and TRBD1 may be the D gene, going by 5 matching bases. The receptor comes from a woman aged 25 to 39 in good health and CMV-seropositive. CDR3 reads: CASAWAREDEAFF. The DNA sequence reads TGTGCCAGCGCTTGGGCCAGGGAGGATGAAGCTTTCTTT.